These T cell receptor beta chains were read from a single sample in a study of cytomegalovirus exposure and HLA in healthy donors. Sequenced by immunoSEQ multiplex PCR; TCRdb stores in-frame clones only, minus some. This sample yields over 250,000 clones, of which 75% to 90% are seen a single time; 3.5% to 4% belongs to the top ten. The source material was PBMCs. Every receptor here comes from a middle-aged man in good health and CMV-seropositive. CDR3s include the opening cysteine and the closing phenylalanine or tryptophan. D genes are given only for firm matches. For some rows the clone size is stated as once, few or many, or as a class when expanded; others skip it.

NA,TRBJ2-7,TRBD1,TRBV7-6,TGTGCCAGCAGCCAAAGGGGACAGGGGTTTTACGAGCAGTACTTC,CASSQRGQGFYEQYF
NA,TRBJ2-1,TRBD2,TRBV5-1,TGCGCCAGCAGCTTTAGCGCTAGCGGAGATTACAATGAGCAGTTCTTC,CASSFSASGDYNEQFF
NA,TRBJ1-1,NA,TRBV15,TGTGCCACCAGCAGAGTAAGTGGGGCGAACACTGAAGCTTTCTTT,CATSRVSGANTEAFF
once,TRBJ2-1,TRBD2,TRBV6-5,TGTGCCAGCAGTTCTTCACCGGGACTAGAGCAGTTCTTC,CASSSSPGLEQFF
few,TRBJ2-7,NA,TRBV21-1,TGTGCCAGCAGCAACGTAGACTCCGCTGTTACCTACGAGCAGTACTTC,CASSNVDSAVTYEQYF
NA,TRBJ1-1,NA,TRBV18,TGTGCCAGCTCACCAAGGCAGGGAGGGACTGAAGCTTTCTTT,CASSPRQGGTEAFF
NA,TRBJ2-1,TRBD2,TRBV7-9,TGTGCCAGCAGCTTTAGCGGGACCTCCTACAATGAGCAGTTCTTC,CASSFSGTSYNEQFF
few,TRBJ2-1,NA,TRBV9,TGTGCCAGCAGCGTAGAGGCGGGGAGCTCCTACAATGAGCAGTTCTTC,CASSVEAGSSYNEQFF
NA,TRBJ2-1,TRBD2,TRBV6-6,TGTGCCAGCAGTAATAGCGGGGACGAGCAGTTCTTC,CASSNSGDEQFF
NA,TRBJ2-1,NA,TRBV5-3,TGTGCCAGAAGCGACGGGCTAGCTGGTGAGCAGTTCTTC,CARSDGLAGEQFF
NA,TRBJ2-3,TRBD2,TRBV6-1,TGTGCCAGCAGTCCGGGGGGGAGGGATACGCAGTATTTT,CASSPGGRDTQYF
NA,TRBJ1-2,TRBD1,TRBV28,TGTGCCAGCAGTCAACTCGGGACAGGGGGTACAGGCTACACCTTC,CASSQLGTGGTGYTF
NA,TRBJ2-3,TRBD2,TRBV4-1,TGCGCCAGCAGCCAGCCGGGACTATCGACTAGCACAGATACGCAGTATTTT,CASSQPGLSTSTDTQYF
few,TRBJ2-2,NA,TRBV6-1,TGTGCCAGCAGTGAACGCGCCGCCCCCGGGGAGCTGTTTTTT,CASSERAAPGELFF
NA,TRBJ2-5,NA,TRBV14,TGTGCCAGCAGCCAAGATGGTCCAGGGATGGAGACCCAGTACTTC,CASSQDGPGMETQYF
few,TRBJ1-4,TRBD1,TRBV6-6,TGTGCCAGCAGTTACCGGACAGGGGTTAATGAAAAACTGTTTTTT,CASSYRTGVNEKLFF
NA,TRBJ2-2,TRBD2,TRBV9,TGTGCCAGCAGCGTGAGCGGGAGGAACACCGGGGAGCTGTTTTTT,CASSVSGRNTGELFF
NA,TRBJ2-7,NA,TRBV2,TGTGCCAGCAGGAGATCCCTAGCGTCCGAGCAGTACTTC,CASRRSLASEQYF
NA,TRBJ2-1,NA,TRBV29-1,TGCACCACCACAGATCCGAACAATGAGCAGTTCTTC,CTTTDPNNEQFF
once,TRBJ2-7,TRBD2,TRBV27,TGTGCCAGCAGTCTCCCGGGAGGGGAGCAGTACTTC,CASSLPGGEQYF
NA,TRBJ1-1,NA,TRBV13,TGTGCCAGCAGCCCCACTCAGGGGATGAACACTGAAGCTTTCTTT,CASSPTQGMNTEAFF
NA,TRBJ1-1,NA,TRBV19,TGTGCCAGTAGTAACACCATGAACACTGAAGCTTTCTTT,CASSNTMNTEAFF
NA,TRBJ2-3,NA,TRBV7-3,TGTGCCAGCAGCTTAAACGCGGGGACAGATACGCAGTATTTT,CASSLNAGTDTQYF
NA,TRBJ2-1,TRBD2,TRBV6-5,TGTGCCAGCAGTCGCGGGACTAGCGACTACAATGAGCAGTTCTTC,CASSRGTSDYNEQFF
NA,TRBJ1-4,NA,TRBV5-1,TGCGCCAGCAGGGTTCTGGACAAGAATGAAAAACTGTTTTTT,CASRVLDKNEKLFF